The clone carrying this T cell receptor (beta chain) was seen ten or more times. Its antigen is currently unknown. The authors' processing: CDR3 was compared across clinicopathological groups, and the resulting differences were used to build a distant-metastasis classifier for papillary thyroid cancer. TCRdb re-clonotyped the PCR reads through MiXCR. It is TCRdb's table, rather than the study itself, that gives the V and J calls and clone size. Among approximately 84,000 clones listed, just under 15% were seen once. The junction had 14 bases not matched to a gene; V was cut back by 5 bases and J by 1 base. Germline V gives CDR1 SGHTA, CDR2 FQGTGA. This CDR3 comprises 19 residues. This entry is derived from a study of metastatic and nonmetastatic thyroid tumors. Study at large: Repertoires of blood and of tissue (tumor or nodule) from malignant and benign thyroid patients were compared. Study-level results: As reported, TCR beta diversity in blood and tumor was significantly higher in malignant thyroid tumors than in benign nodules.

Every patient was untreated before thyroid surgery. Input material: blood. This chain links TRBV7-3 with TRBJ1-5; 10 bases are shared with TRBD1. This clonotype originated in a female donor with papillary thyroid cancer or a benign thyroid nodule (not recorded which). Some clones in this sample may be carry-over from other donors' samples. The CDR3 DNA reads TGTGCCAGCAGCAACGAGACAGGGGGCCGATCAGGGAGCAATCAGCCCCAGCATTTT. It yields the protein CASSNETGGRSGSNQPQHF.